The rows below give T cell receptor beta chains drawn from one sample of a study of sequential checkpoint blockade in melanoma. Repertoires were generated with immunoSEQ multiplex PCR, while TCRdb's copy carries only in-frame clones and drops some. The sample holds 4,500 to 6,000 clones, roughly 33% seen once. Specimen: tumor tissue (inferred from file names), collected from a patient given nivolumab and ipilimumab in sequence. The source of these receptors is a human donor with melanoma. The conserved cysteine and the conserved F or W are not part of the CDR3 here. Clone size is shown for a subset of rows, as once, few, many or a class of expanded clone.

>-|TRBJ2-5|TRBV9
ASSVASGSGETQY
>few|TRBJ1-5|TRBV6-8
ASAWDGFMGNQPQH
>-|TRBJ2-7|TRBV9
ASSGSIQGLSYEQY
>-|TRBJ2-5|TRBV14
ASSQSPGRETQY
>-|TRBJ2-7|TRBV11-3
ASSFGQGVSGQY
>-|TRBJ2-3|TRBV11-3
ASSPASGRAEDTQY
>-|TRBJ1-2|TRBV28
ASSSTGGRGYT
>-|TRBJ1-2|TRBV14
ASSQATGLGYT
>few|TRBJ1-1|TRBV6-8
ASKRRISEAF
>-|TRBJ1-5|TRBV19
ASRDRGLQPQH
>-|TRBJ2-4|TRBV6-8
ASRSSGEKNIQY
>many|TRBJ2-5|TRBV11-3
ASRSGAGEHQETQY
>-|TRBJ1-3|TRBV28
ASSFQGSSGNTIY
>-|TRBJ1-5|TRBV19
ASSIGSGAQGAQH
>-|TRBJ2-7|TRBV11-3
ASSLTEGLAEQY